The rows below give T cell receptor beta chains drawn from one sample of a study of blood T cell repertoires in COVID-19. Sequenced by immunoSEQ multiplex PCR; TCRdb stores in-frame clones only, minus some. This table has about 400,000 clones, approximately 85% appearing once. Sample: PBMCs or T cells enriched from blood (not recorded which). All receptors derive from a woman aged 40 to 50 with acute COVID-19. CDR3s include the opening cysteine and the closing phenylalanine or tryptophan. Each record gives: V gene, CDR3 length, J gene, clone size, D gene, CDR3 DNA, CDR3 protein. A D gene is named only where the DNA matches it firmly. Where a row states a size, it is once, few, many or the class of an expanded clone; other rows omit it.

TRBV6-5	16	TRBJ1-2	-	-	TGTGCCAGCAGTTACACCTTCTACCACGAAAACTATGGCTACACCTTC	CASSYTFYHENYGYTF
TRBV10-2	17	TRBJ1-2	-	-	TGCGCCAGCAGTGAGTCGGAAAGGGGTACTTTTAACTATGGCTACACCTTC	CASSESERGTFNYGYTF
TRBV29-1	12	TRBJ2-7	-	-	TGCAGCGTTGGGAAGACGGGTTACGAGCAGTACTTC	CSVGKTGYEQYF
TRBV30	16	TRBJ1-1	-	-	TGTGCCTGGAGTGACCCAGGGCTCAGGGGGAACACTGAAGCTTTCTTT	CAWSDPGLRGNTEAFF
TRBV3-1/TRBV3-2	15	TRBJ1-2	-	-	TGTGCCAGCAGCCACGATTGGACAGTCAACTATGGCTACACCTTC	CASSHDWTVNYGYTF
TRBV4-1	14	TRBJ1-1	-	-	TGCGCCAGCAGCCACCCGGGAGAGGACACTGAAGCTTTCTTT	CASSHPGEDTEAFF
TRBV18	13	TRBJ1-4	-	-	TGTGCCAGCTCTGACAGCCTGGATGAAAAACTGTTTTTT	CASSDSLDEKLFF
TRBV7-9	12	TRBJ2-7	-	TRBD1	TGTGCCAGCAGCTTGGGACAGAACGAGCAGTACTTC	CASSLGQNEQYF
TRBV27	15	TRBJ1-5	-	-	TGTGCCAGCAGTTCAATATACAGGGCAGATCAGCCCCAGCATTTT	CASSSIYRADQPQHF
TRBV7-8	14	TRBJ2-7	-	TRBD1	TGTGCCAGCAGCTCCGGGACAGGGCCCTACGAGCAGTACTTC	CASSSGTGPYEQYF
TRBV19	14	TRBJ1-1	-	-	TGTGCCAGTAGTTATATAACTGTGAACACTGAAGCTTTCTTT	CASSYITVNTEAFF
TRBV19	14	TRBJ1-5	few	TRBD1	TGTGCCAGTAGACAAGGGGGCGCGTATCAGCCCCAGCATTTT	CASRQGGAYQPQHF
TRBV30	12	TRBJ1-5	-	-	TGTGCCTGGAGTCTAGGTGGTGGTCCCCAGCATTTT	CAWSLGGGPQHF
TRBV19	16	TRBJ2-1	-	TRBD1	TGTGCCAGTAGTATACTCCCGGGACAGGGGGTCCATGAGCAGTTCTTC	CASSILPGQGVHEQFF
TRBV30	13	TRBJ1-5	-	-	TGTGCCTGGAATGGGGACATCAATCAGCCCCAGCATTTT	CAWNGDINQPQHF
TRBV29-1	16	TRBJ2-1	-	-	TGCAGCGTTGAAGACCGGGACTGGGGGGAGTACAATGAGCAGTTCTTC	CSVEDRDWGEYNEQFF
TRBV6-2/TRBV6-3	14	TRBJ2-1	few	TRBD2	TGTGCCAGCAGTTACCTGCGGGGGGGCCATGAGCAGTTCTTC	CASSYLRGGHEQFF
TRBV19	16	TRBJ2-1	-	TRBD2	TGTGCCAGTAGTATAGTAGGGACGGGGGGGCGTTCCGAGCAGTTCTTC	CASSIVGTGGRSEQFF
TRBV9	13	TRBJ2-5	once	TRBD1	TGTGCCTCGGGAAGGGGGCTGGGAGAGACCCAGTACTTC	CASGRGLGETQYF
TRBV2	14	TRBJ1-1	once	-	TGTGCCAGCAGTGAATGGCAGGGTGGCGCTGAAGCTTTCTTT	CASSEWQGGAEAFF
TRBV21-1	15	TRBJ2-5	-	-	TGTGCCAGCAGCAAAGCGCTTTCACAGGGTCGGACCCAGTACTTC	CASSKALSQGRTQYF
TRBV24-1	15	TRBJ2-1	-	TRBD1	TGTGCCACCAGATCCGGGACAGGCAACTACAATGAGCAGTTCTTC	CATRSGTGNYNEQFF
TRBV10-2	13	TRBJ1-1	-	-	TGCGCCAGCAGGGAAACAGGGTCTCCTGAAGCTTTCTTT	CASRETGSPEAFF
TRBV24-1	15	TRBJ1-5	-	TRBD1	TGTGCCACCAGTGATTTAGACAGGGGGCATCAGCCCCAGCATTTT	CATSDLDRGHQPQHF
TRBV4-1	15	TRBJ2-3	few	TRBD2	TGCGCCAGCAGCCAAGAAGCTAGCGGTCCAGATACGCAGTATTTT	CASSQEASGPDTQYF
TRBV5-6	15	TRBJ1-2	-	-	TGTGCCAGCAGCTTGGCGCTAGGGGCAGCCTATGGCTACACCTTC	CASSLALGAAYGYTF
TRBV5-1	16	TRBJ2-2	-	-	TGCGCCAGCAGCTTGTTTAGGGGATCGGACACCGGGGAGCTGTTTTTT	CASSLFRGSDTGELFF
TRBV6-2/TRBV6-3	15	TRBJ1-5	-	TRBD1	TGTGCCAGCAGTCGAACAGGGGGCGGCAATCAGCCCCAGCATTTT	CASSRTGGGNQPQHF
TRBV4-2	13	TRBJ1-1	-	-	TGTGCCAGCAGCCAACCGGGGAGGACTGAAGCTTTCTTT	CASSQPGRTEAFF
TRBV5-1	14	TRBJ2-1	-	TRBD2	TGCGCCAGCAGCTTGGGGGCGGGGGTCAATGAGCAGTTCTTC	CASSLGAGVNEQFF
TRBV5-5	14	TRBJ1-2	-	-	TGTGCCAGCAGCCCGGCCCCTTCGGGCTATGGCTACACCTTC	CASSPAPSGYGYTF
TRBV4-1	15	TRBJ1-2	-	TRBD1	TGCGCCAGCAGCCAAGTGGTTGGGACAGGCTTTGGCTACACCTTC	CASSQVVGTGFGYTF
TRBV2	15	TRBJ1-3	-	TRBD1	TGTGCCAGCAGGGCCGGGACAGGGGTCGGAAACACCATATATTTT	CASRAGTGVGNTIYF
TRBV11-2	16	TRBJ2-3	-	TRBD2	TGTGCCAGCAGCCCCGGGACTAGCGAAAACACAGATACGCAGTATTTT	CASSPGTSENTDTQYF
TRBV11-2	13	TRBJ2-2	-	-	TGTGCCAGCAGCTCGACACGAACCGGGGAGCTGTTTTTT	CASSSTRTGELFF
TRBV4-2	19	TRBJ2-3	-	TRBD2	TGTGCCAGCAGAAAATCAGGACTAGCGGGTTGGATTAGCACAGATACGCAGTATTTT	CASRKSGLAGWISTDTQYF
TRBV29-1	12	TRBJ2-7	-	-	TGCAGCGTTGTTAAGGGGATTTACGAGCAGTACTTC	CSVVKGIYEQYF
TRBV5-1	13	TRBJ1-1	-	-	TGCGCCAGCGAGGAGGGATTGAACACTGAAGCTTTCTTT	CASEEGLNTEAFF
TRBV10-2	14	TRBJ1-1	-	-	TGCGCCAGCAGTGAGCAGGAAGGAGGTACTGAAGCTTTCTTT	CASSEQEGGTEAFF
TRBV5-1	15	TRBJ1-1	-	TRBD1	TGCGCCAGCAGCCCGACGACAGGGGTGAACACTGAAGCTTTCTTT	CASSPTTGVNTEAFF
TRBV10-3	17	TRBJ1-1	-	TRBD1	TGTGCCATCAGTGAGAAGGACAGGGATGTGTTCGACACTGAAGCTTTCTTT	CAISEKDRDVFDTEAFF
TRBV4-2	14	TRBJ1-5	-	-	TGTGCCAGCAGCCAAGAACCCGTTTCGAGGCCCCAGCATTTT	CASSQEPVSRPQHF
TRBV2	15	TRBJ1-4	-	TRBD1	TGTGCCAGCAGTCCGGGACAGGGATCGTTTGAAAAACTGTTTTTT	CASSPGQGSFEKLFF
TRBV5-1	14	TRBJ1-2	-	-	TGCGCCAGCAGCGCGTCAACAGGGACCTATGGCTACACCTTC	CASSASTGTYGYTF
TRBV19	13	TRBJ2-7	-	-	TGTGCCACCTCAACTCTAGCGAGCTACGAGCAGTACTTC	CATSTLASYEQYF
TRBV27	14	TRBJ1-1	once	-	TGTGCCAGCAGTTTCCCAGGGAGGTTCGCTGAAGCTTTCTTT	CASSFPGRFAEAFF
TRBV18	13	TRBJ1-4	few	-	TGTGCCAGCTCATCCGGGAGGAATGAAAAACTGTTTTTT	CASSSGRNEKLFF
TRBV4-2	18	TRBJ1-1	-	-	TGTGCCAGCAGCCGAATACAGGGCCTTAATTTCTTGAACACTGAAGCTTTCTTT	CASSRIQGLNFLNTEAFF
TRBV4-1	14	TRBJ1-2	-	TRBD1	TGCGCCAGCAGCCAAGACCCAGGGGGCTATGGCTACACCTTC	CASSQDPGGYGYTF
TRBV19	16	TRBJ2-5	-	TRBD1	TGTGCCAGTAGTATAACCCCGGGACAGATCCAAGAGACCCAGTACTTC	CASSITPGQIQETQYF
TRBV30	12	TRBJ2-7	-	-	TGTGCCTGGAGGGGCGGGGACTACGAGCAGTACTTC	CAWRGGDYEQYF
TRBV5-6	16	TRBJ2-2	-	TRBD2	TGTGCCAGCAGTTGGGGTGAGGTAGCGGGGACCGGGGAGCTGTTTTTT	CASSWGEVAGTGELFF